These 2 T cell receptor beta chains originate from one sample sequenced in a study of control samples from healthy donors and cancer patients. Some clones are missing from TCRdb's copy, which holds only in-frame ones; the method was immunoSEQ multiplex PCR. The data contain approximately 150,000 clones, 96% of them seen just once; the ten biggest clones take up approximately 0.97%. The sequenced material came from blood. The source is a woman aged 25 to 45 in good health.

The V call is TRBV6-4, the J call TRBJ1-4, with TRBD1 matching over 9 bases. Trimming removed 5 bases from V and 6 bases from J; junction bases left unmatched: 7. Germline loops: CDR1 MRHNA, CDR2 SNTAGT. The CDR3 loop spans 15 amino acids. The CDR3 DNA sequence: TGTGCCAGCAGTTTACAGGGGGCACGGTATGAAAAACTGTTTTTT. Its protein product is CASSLQGARYEKLFF.

The chain carries TRBV5-4 and TRBJ2-1; D is tentatively TRBD1 or TRBD2 (5 bases each). The germline gives CDR1 SGHNT, CDR2 YYREEE (reference sequence). There are 15 residues in the CDR3. Trimming pared 0 bases from V and 7 bases from J, leaving 14 bases between. The CDR3 DNA reads TGTGCCAGCAGCTTGGTGGGGGTTTTGACTAATGAGCAGTTCTTC. Residues: CASSLVGVLTNEQFF.